This TCR beta chain was obtained from a study of T cell changes during pregnancy in multiple sclerosis. This CDR3 comprises 16 residues. Germline V gene sequence: CDR1 MNHNY, CDR2 SVGAGI (reference sequence). V was cut by 2 bases and J by 8 bases, with 21 bases left in between. Here immunoSEQ multiplex PCR was the method, and the copy in TCRdb shows in-frame clones only, minus some. Here the sample spans 50,000 to 65,000 clones, around 93% being singletons. The TCR originated in a female donor with multiple sclerosis, enrolled in a pregnancy study. The V gene is TRBV6-6, the J gene TRBJ1-2, with a possible D match to TRBD1 (6 bases). The sequencing here drew on CD4+ T cells from peripheral blood mononuclear cells, taken in the first trimester of pregnancy. CDR3 nucleotide sequence: TGTGCCAGCAGTTACACACAGGGAATCGCCCTGGAGGGCTACACCTTC. This encodes CASSYTQGIALEGYTF.